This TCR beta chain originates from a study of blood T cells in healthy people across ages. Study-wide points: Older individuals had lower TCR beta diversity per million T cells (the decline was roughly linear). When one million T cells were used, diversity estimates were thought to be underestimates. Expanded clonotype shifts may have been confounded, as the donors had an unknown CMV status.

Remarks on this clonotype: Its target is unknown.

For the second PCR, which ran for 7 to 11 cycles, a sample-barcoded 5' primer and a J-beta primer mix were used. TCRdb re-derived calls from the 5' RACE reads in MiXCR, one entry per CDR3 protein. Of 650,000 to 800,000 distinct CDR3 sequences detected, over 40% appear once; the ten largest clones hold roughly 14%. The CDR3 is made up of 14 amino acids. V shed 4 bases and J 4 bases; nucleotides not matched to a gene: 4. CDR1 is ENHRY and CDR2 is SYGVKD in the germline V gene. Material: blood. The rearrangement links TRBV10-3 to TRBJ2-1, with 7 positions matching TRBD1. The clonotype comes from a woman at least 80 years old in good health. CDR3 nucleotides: TGTGCCATCAGTGGGACAGGAACATACAATGAGCAGTTCTTC. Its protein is CAISGTGTYNEQFF.